The clone carrying this TCR beta chain was seen more than once but under ten times. Antigen: not known. These data are taken from a study of shared clonotypes between healthy human individuals. Study-wide points: Sampling involved blood alone; tissue repertoires likely differ. Shared clonotypes across all four donors exceeded non-shared ones in generation probability. With a handful of donors compared, approximately 5.5% of naive CD4 clonotypes were shared.

Donors, without exception, were Caucasian adults residing in Nashville, Tennessee. Trimming took 6 bases from V and 1 from J, leaving 6 bases between them. Germline-derived CDR1 and CDR2 are MNHEY and SVGAGI. CDR3 size: 12 residues. Profiling relied on immunoSEQ multiplex PCR, and the TCRdb table lists in-frame clones only, not all of them. The repertoire holds over a million clones, around 75% seen once, with around 1.4% in the top ten. Material: memory CD4+ T cells sorted from blood. The subset: CD45RA-negative fraction. The chain uses TRBV6-5 and TRBJ1-1; D is undetermined. The clonotype was recovered from a man younger than 35 in good health. The CDR3 DNA reads as TGTGCCAGCAGACCAGCGAACACTGAAGCTTTCTTT. It is translated as CASRPANTEAFF.